Shown below are 8 T cell receptor beta chains from a single sample sequenced in a study of tumor-infiltrating lymphocytes in localized non-small cell lung cancer. The repertoire was sequenced with immunoSEQ multiplex PCR; TCRdb's copy has only in-frame clones and lacks some. This sample carries more than 10,000 clones, around 81% of them seen once, and the ten largest clones take roughly 4.5%. Sequencing input: lung tumor tissue. Source of these receptors: a human donor with non-small cell lung cancer.

The chain joins TRBV6-6 to TRBJ1-2; D is undetermined. The CDR3 has 15 residues. Germline CDR1 MNHNY, CDR2 SVGAGI (reference sequence). V was trimmed by 4 bases and J by 0 bases, leaving 12 bases between them. CDR3 in amino acids: CASSFYVTANYGYTF. In DNA form, the CDR3 reads TGTGCCAGCAGTTTTTATGTTACGGCTAACTATGGCTACACCTTC.

This CDR3 reads CASSLEGSADTEAFF. The CDR3 DNA sequence: TGTGCCAGCTCATTAGAAGGGTCGGCTGACACTGAAGCTTTCTTT. The rearrangement links TRBV18 to TRBJ1-1; no reliable D call. V was trimmed by 5 bases and J by 3 bases, leaving 16 bases between them. The CDR3 has 15 amino acids. Germline assignment: CDR1 KGHSH and CDR2 LQKENI.

The chain links TRBV2 to TRBJ1-5, with D perhaps TRBD1 (5 bases). CDR1 and CDR2 (germline): SNHLY, FYNNEI. The CDR3 loop spans 15 amino acids. V was trimmed by 4 bases and J by 9 bases, leaving 19 bases between them. The CDR3 DNA is TGTGCCAGCAGTGGACAGATACGGGAGGATAGGCCCCAGCATTTT. Protein product: CASSGQIREDRPQHF.

J is TRBJ2-7 and V is TRBV30; tentative D call: TRBD2 (5 bases). The CDR3 runs to 14 residues. Germline V gene sequence: CDR1 GTSNPN, CDR2 SVGIG (reference sequence). Trimming shortened V by 1 base and J by 1 base, and 11 bases separated the two germline ends. This chain's CDR3 is CAWSARRTSYEQYF. The CDR3 DNA reads TGTGCCTGGAGTGCAAGGAGGACTTCCTACGAGCAGTACTTC. The whole variable domain, remainder taken from reference TRBV30 and TRBJ2-7, is SQTIHQWPATLVQPVGSPLSLECTVEGTSNPNLYWYRQAAGRGLQLLFYSVGIGQISSEVPQNLSASRPQDRQFILSSKKLLLSDSGFYLCAWSARRTSYEQYFGPGTRLTVT.

CDR3 sequence reads: CASSLDGRVISYEQYF. CDR3 coding DNA: TGCGCCAGCAGCTTGGATGGTCGGGTTATCTCCTACGAGCAGTACTTC. The genes are TRBV5-1 and TRBJ2-7; no reliable D call. This CDR3 has 16 amino acids. Trimming took off 0 bases at V and 0 bases at J, with 13 bases between the two ends. Germline CDR1 is SGHRS and CDR2 is YFSETQ. The entire variable domain, with the rest obtained from reference TRBV5-1 and TRBJ2-7, is as follows: KAGVTQTPRYLIKTRGQQVTLSCSPISGHRSVSWYQQTPGQGLQFLFEYFSETQRNKGNFPGRFSGRQFSNSRSEMNVSTLELGDSALYLCASSLDGRVISYEQYFGPGTRLTVT.

The rearrangement joins TRBV5-1 to TRBJ1-1; D possibly corresponds to TRBD1 (6 bases). Trimming took off 2 bases at V and 5 bases at J, with 13 bases between the two ends. The CDR3 runs 14 residues. CDR1 SGHRS and CDR2 YFSETQ come from the germline V gene. The CDR3 DNA sequence: TGCGCCAGCAGCTTATGGGGGGGCGGGACTGAAGCTTTCTTT. It yields the protein CASSLWGGGTEAFF. Combining the CDR3 with reference TRBV5-1 and TRBJ1-1 gives the whole variable domain KAGVTQTPRYLIKTRGQQVTLSCSPISGHRSVSWYQQTPGQGLQFLFEYFSETQRNKGNFPGRFSGRQFSNSRSEMNVSTLELGDSALYLCASSLWGGGTEAFFGQGTRLTVV.

This chain uses TRBV2 with TRBJ1-1; 10 bases are shared with TRBD1. The CDR3 length is 14 residues. V lost 4 bases and J lost 6; bases outside the gene matches: 5. Germline loops: CDR1 SNHLY, CDR2 FYNNEI. The CDR3 DNA follows: TGTGCCAGCAGTGCTGACAGGGGGCGTTCTGAAGCTTTCTTT. It translates to CASSADRGRSEAFF.

The chain employs TRBV14 and TRBJ1-1; no definite D call. The CDR3 totals 14 residues. Germline V gene lookup returns CDR1 SGHDN and CDR2 FVKESK. Trimming took 2 bases from V and 0 from J, leaving 7 bases between them. The CDR3 DNA reads as TGTGCCAGCAGCCAATCCGGCCTGAACACTGAAGCTTTCTTT. Translated, it gives CASSQSGLNTEAFF.